The source of this TCR beta chain is a study of T cell responses to AZD1222 COVID-19 vaccine (TCRdb year 2021). Regarding the research as a whole: A total of approximately 250 trial participants underwent TCR sequencing, of whom about 210 had received two doses of AZD1222 and roughly 26 had received two doses of the MenACWY control vaccine. Enrollment into the trials was organized by age into subgroups of 18-55, 56-69 and 70-plus years, and those subgroups contained roughly 140, 27 and 60 TCR-sequenced participants, respectively.

As concerns this clone: It has no known antigen specificity. No per-base quality is available; no much larger clone lies one base away.

The CDR3 regions of human TCRbeta chains were analyzed by immunosequencing. Regarding the original processing steps: Repertoire TCRs were checked for matches against a reference library of SARS-CoV-2-specific TCRs that had been generated using the MIRA antigen-specificity platform. Breadth meant the fraction of unique TCRs that were SARS-CoV-2-associated, whereas depth meant the fraction of total T cells that were SARS-CoV-2-associated. Using the MIRA data, each spike-specific TCR was mapped to the spike region that the TCR reacts to and placed in a CD4 or CD8 class. Log10-transformed breadth and depth values were compared by one-way ANOVA with Sidak's multiple comparisons tests. TCRdb took over this immuneACCESS table, retaining in-frame rearrangements with V and J assigned. Such tables are incomplete; in checked studies, under half of the missing clones stem from an unresolved V gene, and the remainder is unexplained. The V and J calls and clone size were taken over from that table, and D and trimming were inferred from the DNA. The sample table contains 150,000 to 200,000 clones; only one count was recorded for around 94% of them. The ten largest clones capture around 3.6% of the sample.

The time point label on this specimen signifies: about 28 days (+/-7) after the second vaccine dose. Per the publication, the treatment or condition label means: meningococcal conjugate vaccine given as trial control. Vaccinee samples came from UK trials COV001 and COV002, including a single-blind randomized controlled phase 2/3 trial of AZD1222 (ChAdOx1 nCoV-19) in healthy adults. For TCRbeta chain sequencing, PBMC samples from trial participants were taken at day 0 and at day 28 after the second dose. The CDR3 contains 12 residues, cysteine and phenylalanine counted. Only the CDR3 DNA stays, 36 bases, in frame from base 1. V lost 6 bases and J lost 15 bases; the stretch between them is 15 bases long. Study-wide conclusions, independent of this receptor: Participants were mostly white British, with more females than males. The authors suggested clonal diversity may have been underestimated. After two AZD1222 doses, spike-specific TCR breadth and depth were significantly higher than at day 0 and than in MenACWY recipients. Because no day 14 peak-response samples were available, repertoires were characterized only after the peak T cell response. The 56-69-year group was small, and its depth increase did not reach significance, likely because of low power. Only 5 to 7 AZD1222 recipients were SARS-CoV-2 seropositive at baseline, limiting conclusions about previously exposed vaccinees. The vaccine-associated CD4 TCRs covered the entire spike protein, and the dominant responses fell in regions 160-218 and 743-854. Reportedly, almost half of the unique spike-specific TCRs recognized epitopes lying outside the regions that are mutated in the B.1.351 and B.1.1.7 variants.

The sample was peripheral blood, taken 28 days after the second dose of the MenACWY control vaccine. Recombination linked TRBV12-3 or TRBV12-4 to TRBJ1-6; the best D guess is TRBD1, with 5 bases matching. The receptor was derived from an adult who received the MenACWY meningococcal vaccine as a control. The DNA sequence is given as TGTGCCAGCAGGGGGGACGACCCTCTCCTCCACTTT. This translates into CASRGDDPLLHF.